Given below is one TCR beta chain in context. Its antigen remains unidentified. The entry originates in a study of cytomegalovirus exposure and HLA in healthy donors. CDR3 length: 15 residues. Germline CDR1 and CDR2: SGHRS and YFSETQ. Trimming took 4 bases from V and 4 from J, leaving 15 bases between them. Donors consisted of healthy bone marrow donors. It was with 60 Vbeta and 13 Jbeta primers that the PCR ran. Profiling relied on immunoSEQ multiplex PCR, and the TCRdb table lists in-frame clones only, not all of them. The sample records 150,000 to 250,000 clones, approximately 85% being singletons. Study-level results: Across donors, presence/absence analyses took sequencing depth to be roughly uniform.

The sequence came from a woman aged 45 to 65 in good health and CMV-seronegative. The material sequenced was PBMCs. This chain uses TRBV5-1 with TRBJ1-3; tentatively, D is TRBD1 (6 bases). Here the CDR3 reads CASSTGHSGGNTIYF. DNA of the CDR3: TGCGCCAGCAGCACGGGACATTCAGGCGGAAACACCATATATTTT.